Below, 19 T cell receptor beta chains from the same sample are listed, as sequenced in a study of cytomegalovirus exposure and HLA in healthy donors (dated by TCRdb to 2016 to 2017). Library construction relied on the immunoSEQ multiplex PCR assay. The multiplex PCR relied on a mix of 60 forward primers for TCR Vbeta segments and 13 reverse primers for TCR Jbeta segments. TCRdb took over this immuneACCESS table, retaining in-frame rearrangements with V and J assigned. Such tables are incomplete; in checked studies, under half of the missing clones stem from an unresolved V gene, and the remainder is unexplained. The sample has roughly 140,000 clones on record, about four fifths of them singletons. The ten largest clonotypes hold around 4.1% of the sample. The sample was PBMCs. These receptors were taken from a man aged 35 to 55 in good health and CMV-seronegative.

The gene calls are TRBV7-2 and TRBJ1-2; D is possibly TRBD1 (5 bases). V gave up 1 base and J gave up 2 bases, with 11 bases separating them. The CDR3 runs to 15 residues. Germline V lookup: CDR1 SGHTA, CDR2 FQGNSA. Written as DNA, the CDR3 is TGTGCCAGCAGCTTAGGTAGGGGAAGAAACTATGGCTACACCTTC. Amino acids: CASSLGRGRNYGYTF.

The chain is built from TRBV4-1 and TRBJ2-7, with TRBD1 identical over 9 bases. The CDR3 consists of 15 residues. Germline CDR1 reads MGHRA; CDR2 reads YSYEKL. The junction had 3 bases not matched to a gene; V was cut back by 2 bases and J by 1 base. In DNA form, the CDR3 reads TGCGCCAGCAGCCAAATACAGGGGGCATCCTACGAGCAGTACTTC. This sequence encodes CASSQIQGASYEQYF.

The chain couples TRBV2 to TRBJ2-5, with 7 bases aligning to TRBD1. J was trimmed by 5 bases and V by 6 bases; bases with no gene match: 12. CDR1 and CDR2 (germline): SNHLY, FYNNEI. This CDR3 has 15 amino acids. CDR3 sequence (DNA): TGTGCCAGCAGCGGTGAGGGGGCGCGAGGCGAGACCCAGTACTTC. It translates to CASSGEGARGETQYF.

V is TRBV5-1 and J is TRBJ1-4; D is unresolved. The CDR3 covers 13 residues. Germline V gene lookup returns CDR1 SGHRS and CDR2 YFSETQ. Trimming shortened V by 1 base and J by 5 bases, and 6 bases separated the two germline ends. The CDR3 nucleotides are TGCGCCAGCAGCTTGCTATTCAATGAAAAACTGTTTTTT. Its translation is CASSLLFNEKLFF. Based on the CDR3 plus reference TRBV5-1 and TRBJ1-4, the full variable domain is KAGVTQTPRYLIKTRGQQVTLSCSPISGHRSVSWYQQTPGQGLQFLFEYFSETQRNKGNFPGRFSGRQFSNSRSEMNVSTLELGDSALYLCASSLLFNEKLFFGSGTQLSVL.

The chain joins TRBV14 to TRBJ2-7; possibly TRBD1 for D (6 bases). The CDR3 loop spans 16 amino acids. V was trimmed by 2 bases and J by 2 bases, leaving 16 bases between them. The germline V gene has CDR1 SGHDN and CDR2 FVKESK. CDR3 DNA sequence: TGTGCCAGCAGCCAACGTAATGGACAGTTAACCTACGAGCAGTACTTC. This sequence encodes CASSQRNGQLTYEQYF.

As DNA, the CDR3 is TGTGCCAGCAGCTTGCGGGATACTGAAGCTTTCTTT. It is translated as CASSLRDTEAFF. V gene TRBV5-7 combines with J gene TRBJ1-1; D remains ambiguous. TRBV5-7 has ORF status, its function being uncertain. V lost 1 base, J lost 5 bases, and 6 bases lay in between. The CDR3 runs 12 residues.

CDR3 coding DNA: TGTGCCAGCAGCTTAGGTCCAGGGGGCGGGGAGACCCAGTACTTC. It codes for CASSLGPGGGETQYF. This chain uses TRBV7-2 with TRBJ2-5; 8 nucleotides match TRBD1. The CDR3 has 15 amino acids. The V segment lost 1 base and the J segment 5 bases; nucleotides outside the gene matches: 6. Germline loops: CDR1 SGHTA, CDR2 FQGNSA. The full variable domain, with the rest looked up from reference TRBV7-2 and TRBJ2-5, is GAGVSQSPSNKVTEKGKDVELRCDPISGHTALYWYRQSLGQGLEFLIYFQGNSAPDKSGLPSDRFSAERTGGSVSTLTIQRTQQEDSAVYLCASSLGPGGGETQYFGPGTRLLVL.

This chain joins TRBV7-2 and TRBJ2-3; the match to TRBD1 covers 7 bases. In germline, CDR1 is SGHTA, CDR2 FQGNSA. Unmatched junction bases numbered 5, after V lost 1 base and J lost 4 bases. The CDR3 has 15 amino acids. CDR3 loop: CASSLGGGASDTQYF. The DNA of the CDR3 is TGTGCCAGCAGCTTAGGAGGGGGCGCCTCAGATACGCAGTATTTT.

The chain links TRBV12-5 to TRBJ1-6; 8 bases fit TRBD1. There are 15 residues in the CDR3. CDR1 and CDR2 from the germline V gene are LGHNT and FRNRAP. Losses at the gene ends were 6 bases for V and 9 bases for J; bases not matched to a gene: 10. In DNA form, the CDR3 reads TGTGCTAGTGGCCTCTTAACAGGGGGGAGTTCACCCCTCCACTTT. This translates into CASGLLTGGSSPLHF.

The V gene is TRBV7-9, the J gene TRBJ2-5; D perhaps matches TRBD2 (5 bases). This CDR3 comprises 14 residues. CDR1 is SEHNR and CDR2 is FQNEAQ in the germline V gene (reference sequence). Between the trimmed V and J ends, which lost 4 bases and 1 base, there was a span of 10 bases. CDR3 sequence (DNA): TGTGCCAGCAGCTCCACTAGTTTCCAAGAGACCCAGTACTTC. Protein product: CASSSTSFQETQYF.

The chain has TRBV19 and TRBJ1-5, with D perhaps TRBD1 (6 bases). Germline CDR1 is LNHDA and CDR2 is SQIVND (reference sequence). CDR3 size: 15 residues. V lost 5 bases and J lost 5, with 16 bases in between. The DNA of the CDR3 is TGTGCCAGTAGTGCGTCAGACAGGCCCCATCAGCCCCAGCATTTT. Residues: CASSASDRPHQPQHF.

The chain carries TRBV29-1 and TRBJ1-1; 8 nucleotides align to TRBD1. The V gene end was trimmed by 6 bases and the J gene end by 5 bases; junction bases not matched to a gene: 11. The CDR3 loop spans 14 amino acids. Germline V gives CDR1 SQVTM, CDR2 ANQGSEA. The CDR3 nucleotides are TGCAGCGTCGGACTGTACAGGGGGGTGACTGAAGCTTTCTTT. Encoded protein: CSVGLYRGVTEAFF.

The rearrangement uses TRBV11-3 and TRBJ1-1; D remains unclear. Trimming took 2 bases from V and 0 from J, leaving 4 bases between them. This CDR3 is 13 amino acids long. Per the germline V gene, CDR1 is SGHNT and CDR2 is YENEEA. Written as DNA, the CDR3 is TGTGCCAGCAGCTTATCGGTGAACACTGAAGCTTTCTTT. It codes for CASSLSVNTEAFF. Together with reference TRBV11-3 and TRBJ1-1, the CDR3 gives the full variable domain: EAGVVQSPRYKIIEKKQPVAFWCNPISGHNTLYWYLQNLGQGPELLIRYENEEAVDDSQLPKDRFSAERLKGVDSTLKIQPAELGDSAVYLCASSLSVNTEAFFGQGTRLTVV.

The chain recombines TRBV19 with TRBJ1-3, with 8 nucleotides matching TRBD1. Germline-derived CDR1 and CDR2 are LNHDA and SQIVND (reference sequence). After removal of 7 bases from V and 2 bases from J, the junction contained 4 bases not matched to a gene. The CDR3 sequence is 14 residues long. In DNA form, the CDR3 reads TGTGCCAGTACCCAGGACAGGGCTGGAAACACCATATATTTT. Protein product: CASTQDRAGNTIYF.

The chain links TRBV7-8 to TRBJ2-7; TRBD1 agrees at 7 bases. The germline gives CDR1 SGHVS, CDR2 FQNEAQ. The CDR3 runs 14 residues. The J segment lost 2 bases and the V segment lost 3 bases, leaving 4 bases of the junction unmatched. CDR3 protein: CASSFVGTAYEQYF. In DNA form, the CDR3 reads TGTGCCAGCAGCTTCGTCGGGACAGCCTACGAGCAGTACTTC. Full variable domain (remainder filled in from reference TRBV7-8 and TRBJ2-7): GAGVSQSPRYKVAKRGQDVALRCDPISGHVSLFWYQQALGQGPEFLTYFQNEAQLDKSGLPSDRFFAERPEGSVSTLKIQRTQQEDSAVYLCASSFVGTAYEQYFGPGTRLTVT.

The chain joins TRBV5-1 to TRBJ2-3; maybe TRBD1 (5 bases). Trimming shortened V by 0 bases and J by 3 bases, and 14 bases separated the two germline ends. The germline CDR1 and CDR2 sequences are SGHRS and YFSETQ. The CDR3 covers 16 residues. Here the CDR3 DNA reads TGCGCCAGCAGCTTGGCGGCCAGGGTGACGACAGATACGCAGTATTTT. Residues: CASSLAARVTTDTQYF.

The CDR3 is CASSKGLAGGQSDTQYF. The CDR3 nucleotides read TGCGCCAGCAGCAAGGGACTAGCGGGGGGGCAATCAGATACGCAGTATTTT. The V call is TRBV4-3, the J call TRBJ2-3; 16 nucleotides line up with TRBD2. Germline-derived CDR1 and CDR2 are LGHNA and YSLEER. V shed 5 bases and J 4 bases; nucleotides not matched to a gene: 6. This CDR3 region has 17 residues.

The rearrangement uses TRBV5-4 and TRBJ2-5, with 8 nucleotides matching TRBD2. The CDR3 runs 15 residues. Germline CDR1 SGHNT, CDR2 YYREEE (reference sequence). The junction had 7 bases not matched to a gene; V was cut back by 4 bases and J by 2 bases. CDR3 bases: TGTGCCAGCAGCGCAAAGAGCGGGGGACAAGAGACCCAGTACTTC. Translation: CASSAKSGGQETQYF. Complete variable domain (other parts from reference TRBV5-4 and TRBJ2-5): ETGVTQSPTHLIKTRGQQVTLRCSSQSGHNTVSWYQQALGQGPQFIFQYYREEENGRGNFPPRFSGLQFPNYSSELNVNALELDDSALYLCASSAKSGGQETQYFGPGTRLLVL.

The chain employs TRBV25-1 and TRBJ1-2, with TRBD1 identical over 7 bases. The CDR3 totals 16 residues. Germline values: CDR1 MGHDK, CDR2 SYGVNS. V was clipped by 4 bases and J by 4 bases; unmatched bases: 12. CDR3 protein: CASSARTGVRSYGYTF. CDR3 in DNA: TGTGCCAGCAGTGCCAGGACAGGTGTGCGTAGCTATGGCTACACCTTC.